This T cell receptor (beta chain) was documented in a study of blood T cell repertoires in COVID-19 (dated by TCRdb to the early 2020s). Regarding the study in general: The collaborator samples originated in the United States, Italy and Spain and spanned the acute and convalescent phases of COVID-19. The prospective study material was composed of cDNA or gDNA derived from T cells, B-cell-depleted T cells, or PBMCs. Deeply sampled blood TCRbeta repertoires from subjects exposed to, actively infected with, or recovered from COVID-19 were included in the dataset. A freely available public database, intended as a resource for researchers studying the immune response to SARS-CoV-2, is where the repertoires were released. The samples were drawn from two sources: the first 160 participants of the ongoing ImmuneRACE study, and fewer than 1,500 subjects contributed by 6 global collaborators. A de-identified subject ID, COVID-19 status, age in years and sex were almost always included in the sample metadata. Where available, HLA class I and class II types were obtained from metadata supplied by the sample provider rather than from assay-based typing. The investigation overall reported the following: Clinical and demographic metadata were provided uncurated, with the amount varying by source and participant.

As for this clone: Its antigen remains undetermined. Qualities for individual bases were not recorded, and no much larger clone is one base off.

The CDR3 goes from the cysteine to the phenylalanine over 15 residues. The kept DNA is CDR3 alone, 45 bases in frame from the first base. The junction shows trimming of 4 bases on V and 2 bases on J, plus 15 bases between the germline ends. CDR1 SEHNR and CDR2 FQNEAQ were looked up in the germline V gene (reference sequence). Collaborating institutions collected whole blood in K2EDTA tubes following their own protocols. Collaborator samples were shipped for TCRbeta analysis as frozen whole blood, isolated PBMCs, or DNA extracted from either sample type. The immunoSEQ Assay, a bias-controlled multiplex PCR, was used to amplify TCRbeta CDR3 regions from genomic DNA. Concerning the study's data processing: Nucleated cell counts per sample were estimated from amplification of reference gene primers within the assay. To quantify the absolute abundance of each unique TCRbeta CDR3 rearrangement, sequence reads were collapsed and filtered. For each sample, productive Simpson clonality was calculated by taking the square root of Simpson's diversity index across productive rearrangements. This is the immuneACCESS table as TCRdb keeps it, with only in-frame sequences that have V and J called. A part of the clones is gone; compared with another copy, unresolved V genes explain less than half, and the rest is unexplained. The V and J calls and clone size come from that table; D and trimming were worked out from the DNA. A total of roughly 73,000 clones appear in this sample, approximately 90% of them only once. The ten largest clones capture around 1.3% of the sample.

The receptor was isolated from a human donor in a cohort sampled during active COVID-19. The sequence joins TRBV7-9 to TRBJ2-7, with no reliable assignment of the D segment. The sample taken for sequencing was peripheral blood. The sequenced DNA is TGTGCCAGCAGCTCGGCCTCCGACACTGCCTACGAGCAGTACTTC. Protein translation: CASSSASDTAYEQYF.